These 4 T cell receptor beta chains were sequenced from one sample in a study of post-analysis software for immune sequencing data. Study outcomes and limitations: TRBV5-6, TRBV5-1 and TRBV20-1 belonged to a set of five TRBV segments that were more frequent in patients than controls.

These receptors lack a known antigen. Carried by the TCR beta cDNA libraries were unique molecular identifiers. MiXCR, applied by TCRdb to the PCR reads, yields one record per CDR3 protein. The sample holds 170,000 or so distinct CDR3 sequences, approximately 31% seen once. The sequenced material came from blood. These TCRs come from a girl between 5 and 17 years old with multiple sclerosis.

There are a few counts of this clonotype. The chain joins TRBV7-2 to TRBJ2-1, with a weak D call TRBD1 (5 bases). Germline V gene sequence: CDR1 SGHTA, CDR2 FQGNSA. The CDR3 totals 16 residues. Trimming removed 2 bases from V and 4 bases from J, with 15 bases in between. CDR3 region: CASSLPGRALYNEQFF. CDR3 DNA sequence: TGTGCCAGCAGCTTACCGGGCAGGGCCCTATACAATGAGCAGTTCTTC.

CDR3 amino acids: CASSPRFGTSGTTDTQYF. CDR3 nucleotides: TGTGCCAGCTCACCACGCTTTGGGACTAGCGGGACCACAGATACGCAGTATTTT. The chain couples TRBV18 to TRBJ2-3; TRBD2 aligns across 13 bases. The CDR3 has 18 amino acids. The junction had 6 bases not matched to a gene; V was cut back by 1 base and J by 2 bases. Germline values: CDR1 KGHSH, CDR2 LQKENI. The entire variable domain, with the rest obtained from reference TRBV18 and TRBJ2-3, is as follows: NAGVMQNPRHLVRRRGQEARLRCSPMKGHSHVYWYRQLPEEGLKFMVYLQKENIIDESGMPKERFSAEFPKEGPSILRIQQVVRGDSAAYFCASSPRFGTSGTTDTQYFGPGTRLTVL.

V usage is TRBV6-6 and J usage is TRBJ1-5, with TRBD1 identical over 7 bases. Unmatched junction bases numbered 6, after V lost 6 bases and J lost 1 base. The germline V gene has CDR1 MNHNY and CDR2 SVGAGI (reference sequence). The CDR3 extends over 15 amino acids. The CDR3 nucleotides are TGTGCCAGCAGAGAACAGGGGAGGAGCAATCAGCCCCAGCATTTT. Translating gives CASREQGRSNQPQHF.

This clonotype came up many times. The J gene is TRBJ1-5, the V gene TRBV29-1, with D perhaps matching TRBD1 (5 bases). The CDR3 spans 14 residues. Trimming stripped 6 bases from V and 4 bases from J, with 16 bases between. Looked up from germline, CDR1 is SQVTM and CDR2 is ANQGSEA. The CDR3 here is CSVLGRDRNQPQHF. The CDR3 bases are TGCAGCGTCTTGGGCAGGGATAGGAATCAGCCCCAGCATTTT. The full variable domain, its missing parts supplied by reference TRBV29-1 and TRBJ1-5, is SAVISQKPSRDICQRGTSLTIQCQVDSQVTMMFWYRQQPGQSLTLIATANQGSEATYESGFVIDKFPISRPNLTFSTLTVSNMSPEDSSIYLCSVLGRDRNQPQHFGDGTRLSIL.